This is a list of T cell receptor beta chains from one sample in a study of blood T cell repertoires in COVID-19. Profiled with immunoSEQ multiplex PCR; TCRdb holds only in-frame clones, not every one. The table records about 140,000 clones, around 80% of them present only once. The sequencing sample was made of PBMCs or T cells enriched from blood (not recorded which). These receptors were obtained from a woman aged 18-29 years who had been exposed to COVID-19. Both conserved end residues are part of each CDR3. Each record gives: clone size, J gene, D gene, V gene, CDR3 DNA, CDR3 protein. The D gene is left open where the match is weak. Size tells how often a clone was seen (once, few, many) or the class of an expanded clone, and some rows leave it out.

>once|TRBJ2-7|NA|TRBV27
TGTGCCAGCAGTTCACCCGGACAGACATACGAGCAGTACTTC
CASSSPGQTYEQYF
>NA|TRBJ2-7|NA|TRBV5-1
TGCGCCAGCAGCTTGGCCGTCACAGGGAAATCCTACGAGCAGTACTTC
CASSLAVTGKSYEQYF
>NA|TRBJ2-2|NA|TRBV6-4
TGTGCCAGCAGTGACTCGTTAGCGGACGTCTATAAGAACACCGGGGAGCTGTTTTTT
CASSDSLADVYKNTGELFF
>NA|TRBJ2-1|TRBD2|TRBV19
TGTGCCAGTAGTATGGGGACTAGCGATTACAATGAGCAGTTCTTC
CASSMGTSDYNEQFF
>few|TRBJ1-2|NA|TRBV19
TGTGCCAGTAGAACTAAGCGCGCCGCTAACTATGGCTACACCTTC
CASRTKRAANYGYTF
>few|TRBJ1-2|NA|TRBV7-2
TGTGCCAGCAGCTTAGGTTCTTATCATGGCTACACCTTC
CASSLGSYHGYTF
>NA|TRBJ1-5|TRBD1|TRBV18
TGTGCCAGCTCACCGGGACAGAATAGCAATCAGCCCCAGCATTTT
CASSPGQNSNQPQHF
>NA|TRBJ2-1|NA|TRBV30
TGTGCCTCCTCTACAGGGTTGGGATACAATGAGCAGTTCTTC
CASSTGLGYNEQFF
>NA|TRBJ1-2|NA|TRBV7-2
TGTGCCAGCAGCTCCCACGAAAAGTTTCGGGGCTACACCTTC
CASSSHEKFRGYTF
>NA|TRBJ2-6|NA|TRBV7-6
TGTGCCAGCAGCTTAGACAGAGCATCTGGGGCCAACGTCCTGACTTTC
CASSLDRASGANVLTF